These T cell receptor beta chains were read from a single sample in a study of blood T cells in healthy people across ages. TCRdb redid the calling of the 5' RACE reads with MiXCR, one entry per CDR3 protein. The data show about 1.8 million distinct CDR3 sequences, approximately 50% seen once. Sequenced input: blood. The receptors here all came from a woman in her 40s in good health. The CDR3 runs from the conserved cysteine through the conserved F or W. A D gene is named only where the DNA matches it firmly. Expanded clones get a size class; other rows say once, few or many, or leave the size out.

>TRBJ1-1|TRBV20-1|-|-
TGCAGTGCTAGAGGTCCCGGGGGAAACACTGAAGCTTTCTTT
CSARGPGGNTEAFF
>TRBJ1-1|TRBV12-3/TRBV12-4|-|-
TGTGCCAGCACTCCTGGGGGTTCTTCGAACACTGAAGCTTTCTTT
CASTPGGSSNTEAFF
>TRBJ2-4|TRBV7-2|TRBD1|few
TGTGCCAGCAGCCGGGGACAGGTGCTCGGAAACATTCAGTACTTC
CASSRGQVLGNIQYF
>TRBJ1-2|TRBV25-1|TRBD1|-
TGTGCCAGCAGTGACCTACTCGGACAGGGGGGCTATGGCTACACCTTC
CASSDLLGQGGYGYTF
>TRBJ1-2|TRBV5-1|-|-
TGCGCCAGCAGCTTGGAGGGCAGGACGGAAGCTTATGGCTACACCTTC
CASSLEGRTEAYGYTF
>TRBJ2-5|TRBV12-3/TRBV12-4|TRBD1|few
TGTGCCAGCAGTTTAGGGTCGGGACAGCAAGAGACCCAGTACTTC
CASSLGSGQQETQYF
>TRBJ1-5|TRBV3-1|-|-
TGCGCCACTTCCCCCCCAATCGGCAATCAGCCCCAGCATTTT
CATSPPIGNQPQHF
>TRBJ2-1|TRBV20-1|TRBD2|few
TGCAGTGCGAAGGGTAGCGGGGGGGCCCATGAGCAGTTCTTC
CSAKGSGGAHEQFF
>TRBJ2-1|TRBV5-1|-|few
TGCGCCAGCAGCTTCCCTGGTGCAAATGAGCAGTTCTTC
CASSFPGANEQFF
>TRBJ2-5|TRBV25-1|-|-
TGTGCCAGCAGTGCCTCCGGGGGCAGGGCCGAGACCCAGTACTTC
CASSASGGRAETQYF
>TRBJ2-3|TRBV4-3|-|few
TGCGCCAGCAGCGAAGGGGGAATTGGAGATACGCAGTATTTT
CASSEGGIGDTQYF
>TRBJ2-6|TRBV25-1|-|-
TGTGCCAGCAGTTTATTTACAGCGTCTGGGGCCAACGTCCTGACTTTC
CASSLFTASGANVLTF
>TRBJ2-1|TRBV4-1|TRBD2|few
TGCGCCAGCAGCCGAGGGTGGCTAGCGGAAAAGGTACGGTTCTTC
CASSRGWLAEKVRFF
>TRBJ1-5|TRBV28|TRBD1|-
TGTGCCAGCAGTTTGTCATCAGGGGGTGCAGCTCAGCCCCAGCATTTT
CASSLSSGGAAQPQHF
>TRBJ2-5|TRBV6-5|TRBD2|-
TGTGCCAGCAGCCCCTATCCTAGCGGGGGTCGAGAGACCCAGTACTTC
CASSPYPSGGRETQYF
>TRBJ2-5|TRBV24-1|TRBD2|few
TGTGCCACCAGTGATCAGCGGGACCCGGGTAGGCAGTACTTC
CATSDQRDPGRQYF
>TRBJ1-1|TRBV7-2|-|once
TGTGCCAGCAGCTCACAGGACGGGGTCACTGAAGCTTTCTTT
CASSSQDGVTEAFF
>TRBJ1-2|TRBV20-1|-|-
TGCAGTGCTAGCCACGAGAGCGGCTATGGCTACACCTTC
CSASHESGYGYTF
>TRBJ1-2|TRBV9|-|-
TGTGCCAGCAGCGTCGGAGGGGCACCATATGGCTACACCTTC
CASSVGGAPYGYTF
>TRBJ2-1|TRBV6-6|TRBD1|-
TGTGCCAGCAGTTACCGGGACAGGCAAGAGACCCAGTTCTTC
CASSYRDRQETQFF
>TRBJ2-7|TRBV3-1|-|-
TGTGCCAGCAGCCAAAGACCAGGGGACGAGCAGTACTTC
CASSQRPGDEQYF
>TRBJ2-4|TRBV2|TRBD1|many
TGTGCCAGCAGAGAACAGGGGATGAGCATTCAGTACTTC
CASREQGMSIQYF
>TRBJ1-1|TRBV20-1|-|-
TGCAGTGCTAGACCCCGACGACAGCCCTGGACTGAAGCTTTCTTT
CSARPRRQPWTEAFF
>TRBJ2-7|TRBV5-1|TRBD1|-
TGCGCCAGCAGCCCGCCGGGACAGGTTAACTACGAGCAGTACTTC
CASSPPGQVNYEQYF
>TRBJ2-1|TRBV6-5|-|-
TGTGCCAGCAGGGCCACAGGGAACTACTACAATGAGCAGTTCTTC
CASRATGNYYNEQFF
>TRBJ2-7|TRBV28|-|few
TGTGCCAGCAGTTTACGACACCTCCAAACACCCTACGAGCAGTACTTC
CASSLRHLQTPYEQYF
>TRBJ2-3|TRBV6-5|TRBD2|-
TGTGCCAGCAGTGGACTAGCAACGGATATGCAGTATTTT
CASSGLATDMQYF
>TRBJ1-5|TRBV6-2/TRBV6-3|TRBD1|-
TGTGCCAGCAGTCAGAGGACAGGCCTAAATCAGCCCCAGCATTTT
CASSQRTGLNQPQHF
>TRBJ2-7|TRBV4-1|-|many
TGCGCCAGCGGTCGGCAGGGCTCCTACGAGCAGTACTTC
CASGRQGSYEQYF
>TRBJ1-2|TRBV6-5|-|few
TGTGCCAGCAGTTATATGGGTGGCTACACCTTC
CASSYMGGYTF
>TRBJ2-5|TRBV11-2|TRBD2|few
TGTGCCAGCAGCTTAGGAGCGGGGGGGCTCAAAGAGACCCAGTACTTC
CASSLGAGGLKETQYF
>TRBJ2-5|TRBV18|-|-
TGTGCCAGCTCACCACAGCCCGAGACCCAGTACTTC
CASSPQPETQYF
>TRBJ2-1|TRBV5-1|TRBD1|-
TGCGCCAGCAGCTTTCGGGACAGTAAGAGGGGCAATGAGCAGTTCTTC
CASSFRDSKRGNEQFF
>TRBJ1-4|TRBV12-3/TRBV12-4|TRBD1|-
TGTGCCAGCAGAAACAGGGGGCTAAGCGAAAAACTGTTTTTT
CASRNRGLSEKLFF
>TRBJ2-4|TRBV9|-|once
TGTGCCAGCAGCGTAGATACAGGGACCTTTTTAAACATTCAGTACTTC
CASSVDTGTFLNIQYF
>TRBJ1-2|TRBV9|-|-
TGTGCCAGCAGCCCCACGACATACTATGGCTACACCTTC
CASSPTTYYGYTF
>TRBJ2-3|TRBV29-1|TRBD1|many
TGCAGCTCTGACAGGGTAGAAACAGATACGCAGTATTTT
CSSDRVETDTQYF
>TRBJ2-3|TRBV28|TRBD1|once
TGTGCCAGCAGTTCTCCGTTTCCCGCACAGGGGCTCACAGATACGCAGTATTTT
CASSSPFPAQGLTDTQYF
>TRBJ2-7|TRBV6-1|TRBD2|-
TGTGCCAGGGGGGGGGGACTAGCGGAGGGCTTTTACTACGAGCAGTACTTC
CARGGGLAEGFYYEQYF
>TRBJ1-1|TRBV28|-|-
TGTGCCAGCAGAGGACAGCGGGACACTGAAGCTTTCTTT
CASRGQRDTEAFF
>TRBJ1-2|TRBV27|TRBD1|-
TGTGCCAGCAGTTCCCCCGGACAGGGGGAGGGTGGCTACACCTTC
CASSSPGQGEGGYTF
>TRBJ2-5|TRBV7-9|-|few
TGTGCCAGCAGCTTACGGGTGCTAGACACCCAAGAGACCCAGTACTTC
CASSLRVLDTQETQYF
>TRBJ2-5|TRBV7-2|-|-
TGTGCCAGCAGCTTAGCTAGGACAATCCAAGAGACCCAGTACTTC
CASSLARTIQETQYF
>TRBJ2-6|TRBV7-3|TRBD1|few
TGTGCCAGCAGCCAGGGGACAGGGGGCTTTGGGGCCAACGTCCTGACTTTC
CASSQGTGGFGANVLTF
>TRBJ2-7|TRBV9|-|once
TGTGCCAGCAGCGCTGGGGCTAGTCCGGCTGGGTACAATGAGCAGTACTTC
CASSAGASPAGYNEQYF